This T cell receptor (beta chain) stems from a study of shared clonotypes between healthy human individuals. About the study: Ranging from 18 to 49 in age, donors were a couple of women and a few men.

Among the unsorted PBMC samples, replicate PCRs used about 300 ng DNA, roughly 30,000 T cell genomes. Data came from immunoSEQ multiplex PCR; TCRdb stores just in-frame clones and leaves some out. The sample consists of fewer than 500,000 clones, over 60% of them appearing once. The junction had 7 bases not matched to a gene; V was cut back by 3 bases and J by 5 bases. The CDR3 is 15 residues long. The germline CDR1 and CDR2 sequences are LGHNA and YNFKEQ. The chain combines TRBV4-2 with TRBJ1-3; TRBD1 aligns across 7 bases. The clonotype was recovered from a middle-aged woman in good health. Some clones in this sample may be carry-over from other donors' samples. Input material: PBMCs. In DNA form, the CDR3 reads TGTGCCAGCAGCCACGAAGACAGGGAACGAAACACCATATATTTT. Amino acids: CASSHEDRERNTIYF.